The rows below give T cell receptor beta chains drawn from one sample of a study of blood T cell repertoires in COVID-19. TCRdb's table, derived via immunoSEQ multiplex PCR, lists solely in-frame clones and lacks some. The sample has about 150,000 clones, approximately 86% seen once. Sequencing was done on a sample of peripheral blood. The receptors here all came from a man in his forties or fifties with active or convalescent COVID-19. Both conserved end residues are part of each CDR3. A D gene is named only where the DNA matches it firmly. Clone size is shown for a subset of rows, as once, few, many or a class of expanded clone.

size	D	V	J	CDR3	DNA
NA	TRBD2	TRBV28	TRBJ2-1	CASSLAANEQFF	TGTGCCAGCAGCCTAGCGGCAAATGAGCAGTTCTTC
NA	TRBD1	TRBV14	TRBJ1-6	CASSLEGAYSPLHF	TGTGCCAGCAGCCTTGAGGGGGCTTATTCACCCCTCCACTTT
once	NA	TRBV7-3	TRBJ2-3	CASSLIGGAPTDTQYF	TGTGCCAGCAGCTTAATTGGGGGCGCCCCCACAGATACGCAGTATTTT
NA	TRBD1	TRBV7-9	TRBJ2-1	CASSKTGANEQFF	TGTGCCAGCAGCAAGACAGGGGCCAATGAGCAGTTCTTC
few	TRBD1	TRBV5-5	TRBJ1-2	CASSLEGQGYYGYTF	TGTGCCAGCAGCTTGGAGGGACAGGGGTACTATGGCTACACCTTC
once	NA	TRBV29-1	TRBJ1-2	CSVEWPSYGYTF	TGCAGCGTTGAATGGCCATCCTATGGCTACACCTTC
NA	TRBD2	TRBV7-2	TRBJ2-1	CASSLVGLAENNEQFF	TGTGCCAGCAGCTTAGTTGGACTAGCGGAAAACAATGAGCAGTTCTTC
NA	NA	TRBV4-2	TRBJ2-4	CASSPTSGGKNIQYF	TGTGCCAGCAGCCCTACTTCCGGCGGCAAAAACATTCAGTACTTC
NA	NA	TRBV7-2	TRBJ2-2	CASSLMGRSTGELFF	TGTGCCAGCAGCTTAATGGGGAGGTCTACCGGGGAGCTGTTTTTT
NA	NA	TRBV15	TRBJ1-5	CATSRGGTIEGGTQHF	TGTGCCACCAGCAGAGGTGGGACAATAGAGGGGGGGACCCAGCATTTT
NA	TRBD2	TRBV7-6	TRBJ2-7	CASSLASGRAGIEQYF	TGTGCCAGCAGCTTAGCGAGTGGGAGGGCCGGCATCGAGCAGTACTTC
NA	TRBD1	TRBV3-1/TRBV3-2	TRBJ1-2	CASSLGTVNYGYTF	TGTGCCAGCAGCCTGGGGACAGTCAACTATGGCTACACCTTC
NA	TRBD2	TRBV7-2	TRBJ2-5	CASSLGPAGLETQYF	TGTGCCAGCAGCTTAGGCCCAGCGGGATTAGAGACCCAGTACTTC
NA	NA	TRBV6-5	TRBJ1-1	CASSYAGGRNTEAFF	TGTGCCAGCAGTTACGCGGGCGGCAGGAACACTGAAGCTTTCTTT
NA	TRBD1	TRBV14	TRBJ2-7	CASRSGTGFAEQYF	TGTGCCAGCAGATCCGGGACAGGGTTTGCCGAGCAGTACTTC
NA	TRBD1	TRBV2	TRBJ1-2	CASNTVGQGAHYGYTF	TGTGCCAGCAATACCGTAGGGCAGGGGGCTCACTATGGCTACACCTTC
NA	TRBD2	TRBV3-1/TRBV3-2	TRBJ2-3	CASSQDPAGGLSTDTQYF	TGTGCCAGCAGCCAAGATCCAGCGGGGGGCCTGAGCACAGATACGCAGTATTTT
NA	NA	TRBV5-8	TRBJ1-4	CASSFGEVTEKLFF	TGTGCCAGCAGCTTTGGTGAGGTAACTGAAAAACTGTTTTTT
once	NA	TRBV21-1	TRBJ1-6	CARRQNSPLHF	TGTGCCCGGCGGCAGAATTCACCCCTCCACTTT
NA	NA	TRBV18	TRBJ1-1	CASSPYRATNTEAFF	TGTGCCAGCTCACCATACAGGGCGACGAACACTGAAGCTTTCTTT
NA	NA	TRBV7-8	TRBJ2-1	CASSGRREQFF	TGTGCCAGCAGCGGGCGACGTGAGCAGTTCTTC
NA	TRBD1	TRBV6-2/TRBV6-3	TRBJ1-5	CASSGQARGQPQHF	TGTGCCAGCAGTGGACAGGCTAGGGGTCAGCCCCAGCATTTT
NA	NA	TRBV7-2	TRBJ1-5	CASSLSNQPQHF	TGTGCCAGCAGCCTCTCCAATCAGCCCCAGCATTTT
NA	NA	TRBV7-8	TRBJ1-3	CASSLGHQAGNTIYF	TGTGCCAGCAGCTTAGGGCATCAAGCTGGAAACACCATATATTTT
few	NA	TRBV6-5	TRBJ2-2	CASTPLTGELFF	TGTGCCAGCACCCCCCTCACCGGGGAGCTGTTTTTT
NA	NA	TRBV7-9	TRBJ1-2	CASSAGGDGYTF	TGTGCCAGCAGCGCGGGAGGAGATGGCTACACCTTC
NA	TRBD2	TRBV11-3	TRBJ2-3	CASSSNTGTSGAASTDTQYF	TGTGCCAGCAGCTCAAACACCGGGACTAGCGGGGCCGCTAGCACAGATACGCAGTATTTT
once	TRBD1	TRBV6-5	TRBJ2-1	CASSQRQGRAEFF	TGTGCCAGCAGTCAACGACAGGGGCGAGCAGAGTTCTTC
NA	NA	TRBV4-3	TRBJ2-3	CASSQDRGGGADTQYF	TGCGCCAGCAGCCAAGATCGGGGAGGGGGGGCCGATACGCAGTATTTT
once	TRBD1	TRBV27	TRBJ2-7	CASSLSVQGAFEQYF	TGTGCCAGCAGTTTATCGGTACAGGGGGCGTTCGAGCAGTACTTC
NA	NA	TRBV27	TRBJ2-7	CASSLKRHSSYEQYF	TGTGCCAGCAGTTTAAAGAGACACAGCTCCTACGAGCAGTACTTC